This record concerns one T cell receptor (beta chain) sequence. The antigen it binds to is not known. Per-nucleotide qualities are absent, and no much larger clonotype sits a single base away. Samples from volunteer blood donors who had recovered from COVID-19 were contributed by a second Seattle source. Whole blood was collected in K2EDTA tubes by collaborating institutions according to the institutions' own protocols. For TCRbeta analysis, collaborators shipped samples as frozen whole blood, isolated PBMCs, or DNA extracted from either of those sample types. Per the germline V gene, MGHDK is the CDR1 and SYGVNS is the CDR2. Its CDR3 holds 16 amino acids, cysteine through phenylalanine. The kept DNA is CDR3 alone, 48 bases in frame from the first base. Trimmed from V: 1 base; trimmed from J: 8 bases; junction bases lacking a gene match: 10. TCRbeta CDR3 regions were amplified from genomic DNA using the immunoSEQ Assay, a bias-controlled multiplex PCR. Regarding the original processing steps: The number of nucleated cells in each sample was estimated from the amplification of reference gene primers within the assay. Sequence reads were collapsed and filtered to measure the absolute abundance of every unique TCRbeta CDR3 rearrangement. Productive Simpson clonality was computed per sample as the square root of Simpson's diversity index over productive rearrangements. In its TCRdb copy, this immuneACCESS table keeps in-frame sequences only and misses some clones. Where compared with another copy, unresolved V genes explain less than half of these, and the others have no known cause. V and J calls plus clone size are reproduced from that table; the DNA served to infer D and trimming. The sample records over 200,000 clones, about 90% of which are singletons. Of the sample, about an eighth falls within the top ten clones.

The data were obtained in a study of blood T cell repertoires in COVID-19 (dated by TCRdb to 2020 to 2022). Notes on the research overall: Collaborator samples came from the United States, Italy and Spain and covered acute and convalescent phases of COVID-19. The prospective study material was composed of cDNA or gDNA derived from T cells, B-cell-depleted T cells, or PBMCs. Subjects who had been exposed to COVID-19, were actively infected with it, or had recovered from it provided the deeply sampled blood TCRbeta repertoires that made up the dataset. The repertoires were released in a freely available public database intended as a resource for research on the immune response to SARS-CoV-2. Samples were obtained from the ongoing ImmuneRACE study (first 160 participants) and from about 1,300 subjects provided by 6 global collaborators. A de-identified subject ID, COVID-19 status, age in years and sex were almost always included in the sample metadata. Where available, HLA class I and class II types were obtained from metadata supplied by the sample provider rather than from assay-based typing.

The full study reports these points: The amount of clinical and demographic metadata varied by source and participant and was provided uncurated.

The V and J genes are TRBV25-1 and TRBJ2-1, and 8 junction bases match TRBD1. The material sequenced was peripheral blood. The TCR sequence derives from a woman aged 18 to 35 who had recovered from COVID-19. The nucleotide sequence is TGTGCCAGCAGTGAATCCTGGACAGGGAAAGGTGATGAGCAGTTCTTC. It encodes CASSESWTGKGDEQFF.